Below are 5 T cell receptor beta chains sequenced from a single sample in a study of T cell clones after liver transplantation. Sequenced by immunoSEQ multiplex PCR; TCRdb stores in-frame clones only, minus some. The data hold tens of thousands of clones, with around 93% observed a single time. The sample consisted of CD4+ T cells from blood, taken about 26 months after liver transplant. The receptors were gathered from a human patient who received a liver transplant. Some T cells may be provided by the graft donor.

The chain couples TRBV6-1 to TRBJ2-1, with 9 bases fitting TRBD1. V shed 2 bases and J 5 bases; nucleotides not matched to a gene: 4. Germline V gene data show CDR1 as MNHNS and CDR2 as SASEGT. This CDR3 has 15 amino acids. The CDR3 region is CASSEWDREDNEQFF. The CDR3 bases are TGTGCCAGCAGTGAATGGGACAGGGAGGACAATGAGCAGTTCTTC.

The chain uses TRBV19 and TRBJ2-2; D is unresolved. Per the germline V gene, CDR1 is LNHDA and CDR2 is SQIVND (reference sequence). The germline V and J ends were trimmed by 6 bases and 0 bases, with 11 bases remaining between them. The CDR3 is 15 amino acids. CDR3 DNA sequence: TGTGCCAGTAGATCGGTGAGAACGAACACCGGGGAGCTGTTTTTT. This encodes CASRSVRTNTGELFF.

This chain uses TRBV11-3 with TRBJ1-1, with D perhaps matching TRBD1 (6 bases). Trimming shortened V by 5 bases and J by 5 bases, and 21 bases separated the two germline ends. This CDR3 spans 16 amino acids. Germline V gene lookup returns CDR1 SGHNT and CDR2 YENEEA. The CDR3 nucleotides read TGTGCCAGCAGCAAGAGGGGGGAGGGGCCTAGTACTGAAGCTTTCTTT. Translation gives CASSKRGEGPSTEAFF.

The V call is TRBV19, the J call TRBJ1-1, with TRBD1 matching 8 bases. The CDR3 covers 14 residues. The trim removed 4 bases at V and 6 bases at J, leaving 7 bases unmatched. CDR1 and CDR2 from the germline V gene are LNHDA and SQIVND (reference sequence). As DNA, the CDR3 is TGTGCCAGTAGTAGGGCAGGGGGCAGCTCTGAAGCTTTCTTT. This gives the protein CASSRAGGSSEAFF.

The chain uses TRBV29-1 and TRBJ2-1; 12 positions match TRBD2. Germline V CDR1 and CDR2: SQVTM, ANQGSEA. The CDR3 is 16 residues long. Trimming removed 5 bases from V and 7 bases from J; junction bases left unmatched: 12. The CDR3 loop reads CSVSKMSSGRANEQFF. CDR3 nucleotide sequence: TGCAGCGTTAGCAAAATGTCTAGCGGGAGGGCGAATGAGCAGTTCTTC.